This T cell receptor beta chain came from a study of graft-versus-host responses after intestinal transplantation. Whole-study context: Recipients were all induced with anti-thymocyte globulin, then given tacrolimus and steroids for around three years. Study outcomes and limitations: Association was observed between peak circulating GvH clone levels and early post-transplant HvG declines.

As to this clone: The antigen is unknown.

Clones were read by immunoSEQ multiplex PCR, and TCRdb kept only the in-frame ones, dropping some. Here the sample spans about 81,000 clones, around 90% being singletons. CDR1 is SGHTS, CDR2 YDEGEE, per germline. The CDR3 spans 14 residues. V dropped 5 bases and J dropped 0; count of bases not matched to a gene: 4. J is TRBJ1-1 and V is TRBV5-8, with 7 bases identical to TRBD1. The clonotype was recovered from a human donor who was the organ donor for an intestinal transplant. Sequenced material: unstimulated CD4+ T cells sorted from spleen or lymph node cells, taken before transplant. CDR3 DNA sequence: TGTGCCAGCAGGATACAGGGGTTGAACACTGAAGCTTTCTTT. Its translation is CASRIQGLNTEAFF.